This T cell receptor (beta chain) was sequenced for a study of blood T cell repertoires in COVID-19. Turning to the study itself: PBMCs, B-cell-depleted T cells, or T cells provided the cDNA or gDNA that made up the material.

Original data processing: Cell counts per sample came from amplifying reference gene primers. Data came from immunoSEQ multiplex PCR; TCRdb stores just in-frame clones and leaves some out. The DNA was the basis for D and trimming; V, J and clone size are from that table. The sample lists 200,000 to 250,000 clones, roughly nine tenths seen once, with over 3% in the top ten. Living in about 25 US areas, the participants were between about 18 and 95 years of age. The study assigned cohorts using participant-reported clinical history. This CDR3 contains 15 residues. Germline V gene sequence: CDR1 GTSNPN, CDR2 SVGIG (reference sequence). Deletions cut 1 base from V and 7 bases from J, with 17 bases between.

Material for sequencing was PBMCs or T cells enriched from blood (not recorded which). This rearrangement joins TRBV30 to TRBJ1-5; D is unclear. The sequence derives from a woman in her 50s in a cohort exposed to, infected with or recovered from COVID-19 (not recorded which). The CDR3 nucleotides are TGTGCCTGGAGTGCCTCGGGAACTCTTGGGCAGCCCCAGCATTTT. This encodes CAWSASGTLGQPQHF.